This TCR beta chain was identified during a study of T-cell reconstitution after alpha-beta-depleted transplantation in children. V gave up 1 base and J gave up 3 bases, with 9 bases separating them. The CDR3 runs 14 residues. Unique molecular identifiers were built into the TCRbeta library. Using its own MiXCR run on the PCR reads, TCRdb lists one record per CDR3 protein. The sample contains approximately 390,000 distinct CDR3 sequences, about a tenth of which appear only once. The receptor was derived from a human donor who donated a stem cell graft to a child with acute myeloid leukemia. The chain employs TRBV12-3 or TRBV12-4 and TRBJ2-5; D is possibly TRBD1 (5 bases). This specimen was PBMCs from the stem cell graft donor, taken from the stem cell graft. The CDR3 region is CASSLGGAEETQYF. The CDR3 DNA sequence: TGTGCCAGCAGTTTAGGTGGGGCGGAAGAGACCCAGTACTTC.